Below are 21 T cell receptor beta chains sequenced from a single sample in a study of blood T cell repertoires in COVID-19. Profiling relied on immunoSEQ multiplex PCR, and the TCRdb table lists in-frame clones only, not all of them. The sample lists around 42,000 clones, about 85% occurring once. The sequenced sample was peripheral blood. These receptors were taken from a human donor in a cohort sampled during active COVID-19.

The chain recombines TRBV10-3 with TRBJ2-5, with 11 bases that match TRBD1. This CDR3 region has 14 residues. Germline loops: CDR1 ENHRY, CDR2 SYGVKD. V gave up 6 bases and J gave up 2 bases; unmatched junction bases: 2. The CDR3: CAIRGDRGQETQYF. The CDR3 nucleotides read TGTGCCATCAGGGGGGACAGGGGGCAAGAGACCCAGTACTTC.

The chain recombines TRBV3-1 (or the pseudogene TRBV3-2) with TRBJ2-2; 7 nucleotides match TRBD2. J lost 3 bases, V lost 3 bases, and 1 base had no gene match. The V gene's germline CDR1 is LGHDT and CDR2 YNNKEL (reference sequence). This CDR3 is 14 amino acids long. The CDR3 is CASSHRGDTGELFF. CDR3 in DNA: TGTGCCAGCAGCCACCGGGGGGACACCGGGGAGCTGTTTTTT.

V gene TRBV5-4 combines with J gene TRBJ2-3, with TRBD2 matching 8 bases. The CDR3 has 15 amino acids. CDR1 SGHNT and CDR2 YYREEE come from the germline V gene (reference sequence). V lost 6 bases and J lost 0; bases outside the gene matches: 6. This CDR3 reads CASMAGGTSTDTQYF. For the CDR3, the DNA is TGTGCCAGCATGGCGGGGGGAACTAGCACAGATACGCAGTATTTT.

This chain connects TRBV2 to TRBJ2-7; a weak D match, TRBD2 (5 bases). The CDR3 length is 13 residues. Germline V lookup: CDR1 SNHLY, CDR2 FYNNEI. Trimming took off 5 bases at V and 1 base at J, with 9 bases between the two ends. The CDR3 DNA reads TGTGCCAGCAGTCGCGGGCCTTCCTACGAGCAGTACTTC. This sequence encodes CASSRGPSYEQYF.

The V and J genes are TRBV4-1 and TRBJ1-5; D is perhaps TRBD1 (5 bases). This CDR3 comprises 15 residues. Germline values: CDR1 MGHRA, CDR2 YSYEKL. V was shortened by 0 bases and J by 2 bases, with 8 bases between the two germline ends. CDR3 DNA sequence: TGCGCCAGCAGCCAAGATGAAGGGGGCAATCAGCCCCAGCATTTT. Its translation: CASSQDEGGNQPQHF.

The chain couples TRBV4-2 to TRBJ1-2; 7 positions match TRBD1. CDR1 and CDR2 from the germline V gene are LGHNA and YNFKEQ. The J segment lost 5 bases and the V segment lost 0 bases, leaving 9 bases of the junction unmatched. The CDR3 loop spans 16 amino acids. This CDR3 reads CASSQDRGRNRYGYTF. Here the CDR3 DNA reads TGTGCCAGCAGCCAAGATAGGGGGCGAAATAGATATGGCTACACCTTC.

V gene TRBV6-1 combines with J gene TRBJ1-2, with TRBD1 as a possible D gene (5 bases). V was cut by 3 bases and J by 2 bases, with 13 bases left in between. The CDR3 spans 15 residues. Germline V gene sequence: CDR1 MNHNS, CDR2 SASEGT. CDR3 amino acids: CASSERGDPNYGYTF. The CDR3 DNA follows: TGTGCCAGCAGTGAGCGGGGGGATCCGAACTATGGCTACACCTTC.

This clone was picked up a small number of times. V gene TRBV10-3 combines with J gene TRBJ2-5; 7 bases line up with TRBD1. The CDR3 has 14 amino acids. Trimming cost V 4 bases and J 7 bases; bases outside gene matches: 9. Germline V gives CDR1 ENHRY, CDR2 SYGVKD. For the CDR3, the DNA is TGTGCCATCAGTGTGGCAGGGGGATGGGGGACCCAGTACTTC. Its protein product is CAISVAGGWGTQYF.

The chain couples TRBV9 to TRBJ2-3, with D possibly matching TRBD2 (6 bases). The germline gives CDR1 SGDLS, CDR2 YYNGEE. Trimming stripped 0 bases from V and 2 bases from J, with 10 bases between. This CDR3 contains 15 residues. The CDR3 loop is CASSVGVADTDTQYF. CDR3 coding DNA: TGTGCCAGCAGCGTAGGGGTAGCGGACACAGATACGCAGTATTTT. The full variable domain, in which reference TRBV9 and TRBJ2-3 provide the parts outside the CDR3, is DSGVTQTPKHLITATGQRVTLRCSPRSGDLSVYWYQQSLDQGLQFLIQYYNGEERAKGNILERFSAQQFPDLHSELNLSSLELGDSALYFCASSVGVADTDTQYFGPGTRLTVL.

The V call is TRBV5-1, the J call TRBJ2-3; TRBD2 agrees at 7 bases. This CDR3 has 14 amino acids. Trimming took 4 bases from V and 6 from J; bases not matched to a gene: 8. Looked up from germline, CDR1 is SGHRS and CDR2 is YFSETQ. DNA for the CDR3: TGCGCCAGCAGCACAGGACTAGTTTCGGATACGCAGTATTTT. Protein sequence: CASSTGLVSDTQYF. The full variable domain, in which reference TRBV5-1 and TRBJ2-3 provide the parts outside the CDR3, is KAGVTQTPRYLIKTRGQQVTLSCSPISGHRSVSWYQQTPGQGLQFLFEYFSETQRNKGNFPGRFSGRQFSNSRSEMNVSTLELGDSALYLCASSTGLVSDTQYFGPGTRLTVL.

This clone is judged large. The chain recombines TRBV7-6 with TRBJ2-5; maybe TRBD2 (6 bases). CDR3 length equals 15 residues. Germline CDR1 reads SGHVS; CDR2 reads FNYEAQ. Trimming took 6 bases from V and 1 from J, leaving 15 bases between them. CDR3 residues: CASRSDGGSQETQYF. CDR3 coding DNA: TGTGCCAGCAGGTCAGATGGGGGGTCCCAAGAGACCCAGTACTTC.

The chain joins TRBV11-2 to TRBJ2-2, with 15 bases matching TRBD2. The ends lost 6 bases at V and 4 bases at J; junction bases unmatched: 12. Per the germline V gene, CDR1 is SGHAT and CDR2 is FQNNGV. The CDR3 totals 19 residues. CDR3 residues: CASSRPGLAGGRVTGELFF. The CDR3 nucleotides are TGTGCCAGCAGTCGACCGGGACTAGCGGGGGGCCGCGTCACCGGGGAGCTGTTTTTT.

Here the CDR3 reads CASSLDRGDTGELFF. CDR3 coding DNA: TGCGCCAGCAGCTTGGACAGGGGTGACACCGGGGAGCTGTTTTTT. The chain combines TRBV5-1 with TRBJ2-2; TRBD1 agrees at 7 bases. J was trimmed by 3 bases and V by 0 bases; bases with no gene match: 2. Germline V gene data show CDR1 as SGHRS and CDR2 as YFSETQ. CDR3 length: 15 amino acids.

The CDR3 loop is CASSQEPSGGLGVTQYF. DNA for the CDR3: TGCGCCAGCAGCCAAGAGCCTAGCGGGGGGCTGGGCGTGACCCAGTACTTC. The chain carries TRBV4-3 and TRBJ2-5; 11 bases map to TRBD2. This CDR3 comprises 17 residues. CDR1 and CDR2 (germline): LGHNA, YSLEER. J was trimmed by 7 bases and V by 0 bases; bases with no gene match: 10.

This chain uses TRBV4-1 with TRBJ2-2; 12 bases agree with TRBD1. The junction had 8 bases not matched to a gene; V was cut back by 3 bases and J by 6 bases. In germline, CDR1 is MGHRA, CDR2 YSYEKL. The CDR3 loop spans 17 amino acids. In nucleotides, the CDR3 is TGCGCCAGCAGCCATCCTCCGGGACAGGGGGCGGCCGGGGAGCTGTTTTTT. Amino acids: CASSHPPGQGAAGELFF.

The chain carries TRBV28 and TRBJ2-3; TRBD2 matches 8 bases. V lost 2 bases to trimming and J lost 5 bases; unmatched junction nucleotides: 6. CDR1 MDHEN and CDR2 SYDVKM come from the germline V gene. The CDR3 is made up of 15 amino acids. The CDR3 DNA follows: TGTGCCAGCAGTTTAGTTAGCGGGGCGAAAGATACGCAGTATTTT. Translating gives CASSLVSGAKDTQYF.

Only one count was recorded for this clone. The chain links TRBV5-1 to TRBJ2-6; D is possibly TRBD1 (5 bases). V lost 4 bases and J lost 2, with 10 bases in between. CDR1 and CDR2 from the germline V gene are SGHRS and YFSETQ. This CDR3 contains 15 residues. CDR3 residues: CASSASRAGANVLTF. In DNA form, the CDR3 reads TGCGCCAGCAGCGCCAGCAGGGCTGGGGCCAACGTCCTGACTTTC.

V gene TRBV6-5 combines with J gene TRBJ2-1; 7 bases map to TRBD2. Per germline, CDR1 MNHEY and CDR2 SVGAGI. CDR3 length: 15 amino acids. V was clipped by 4 bases and J by 10 bases; unmatched bases: 13. CDR3: CASSSTLSWGGEQFF. CDR3 coding DNA: TGTGCCAGCAGTTCAACACTCAGCTGGGGGGGGGAGCAGTTCTTC.

CDR3 DNA sequence: TGTGCCAGCAGCCTCGGGACAGGGTTTGATGAGCAGTTCTTC. As protein: CASSLGTGFDEQFF. The V and J genes are TRBV7-2 and TRBJ2-1; 9 bases line up with TRBD1. The CDR3 spans 14 residues. Per germline, CDR1 SGHTA and CDR2 FQGNSA. V lost 5 bases, J lost 8 bases, and 7 bases stayed unmatched.

Of note for this clone: Relative to the germline gene, one junction end is altered; a read error may explain this. The chain has TRBV15 and TRBJ2-7; D gene unclear. This CDR3 is 12 amino acids long. Germline V lookup: CDR1 LNHNV, CDR2 YYDKDF (reference sequence). Written as DNA, the CDR3 is TGTGCCACCAGCAGAGATAAAGGCAGCCGGGACTTC. Its translation is CATSRDKGSRDF.

The rearrangement uses TRBV25-1 and TRBJ2-5, with D tentatively TRBD1 (6 bases). Per the germline V gene, CDR1 is MGHDK and CDR2 is SYGVNS. Trimming stripped 2 bases from V and 0 bases from J, with 13 bases between. The CDR3 is 16 residues long. This CDR3 is CASSEITGMYQETQYF. CDR3 coding DNA: TGTGCCAGCAGTGAAATAACAGGGATGTACCAAGAGACCCAGTACTTC. The full variable domain, completed using reference TRBV25-1 and TRBJ2-5, is EADIYQTPRYLVIGTGKKITLECSQTMGHDKMYWYQQDPGMELHLIHYSYGVNSTEKGDLSSESTVSRIRTEHFPLTLESARPSHTSQYLCASSEITGMYQETQYFGPGTRLLVL.